What follows is one T cell receptor beta chain and its context. The germline V gene encodes CDR1 SGHAT and CDR2 FQNNGV. Trimming cost V 0 bases and J 4 bases, with 7 bases left between them. This CDR3 region has 14 residues. The data were taken from a study of technical replicates of blood from four donors. Profiled with immunoSEQ multiplex PCR; TCRdb holds only in-frame clones, not every one. In the table there are about 73,000 clones, over 90% of which are singletons. The sequenced material came from PBMCs. The receptor comes from a human donor in good health. Some clones in this sample may be carry-over from other donors' samples. The chain combines TRBV11-2 with TRBJ1-3; D unresolved. CDR3 protein: CASSLEITGNTIYF. The CDR3 DNA reads as TGTGCCAGCAGCTTAGAAATAACAGGAAACACCATATATTTT.